Below are 25 T cell receptor beta chains sequenced from a single sample in a study of blood T cell repertoires in COVID-19. Profiling relied on immunoSEQ multiplex PCR, and the TCRdb table lists in-frame clones only, not all of them. The sample has about 300,000 clones, 85% to 90% seen once; the top ten hold 6.3%. Source material: peripheral blood. These receptor sequences come from a woman between 50 and 59 years old with COVID-19, enrolled during active disease.

V gene TRBV3-1 (or the pseudogene TRBV3-2) combines with J gene TRBJ2-1; the D is unclear. Trimming removed 1 base at V and 7 bases at J, with 11 bases between. Germline V gene data show CDR1 as LGHDT and CDR2 as YNNKEL (reference sequence). CDR3 length: 14 residues. Here the CDR3 DNA reads TGTGCCAGCAGCCAAGGAAGCCTTGCTAATGAGCAGTTCTTC. It is translated as CASSQGSLANEQFF.

The chain joins TRBV28 to TRBJ1-2; 7 bases match TRBD1. J gave up 0 bases and V 4 bases, and 2 bases lay outside the gene matches. CDR3 size: 14 residues. CDR1 and CDR2 from the germline V gene are MDHEN and SYDVKM. CDR3 residues: CASSSGQSNYGYTF. CDR3 bases: TGTGCCAGCAGTTCGGGACAGTCTAACTATGGCTACACCTTC.

The chain links TRBV10-3 to TRBJ1-1, with D tentatively TRBD1 (5 bases). CDR1 is ENHRY, CDR2 SYGVKD, per germline. Trimming took 4 bases from V and 4 from J, leaving 13 bases between them. CDR3 length equals 14 residues. DNA for the CDR3: TGTGCCATCAGTGGGATAGGGGCCGGCACTGAAGCTTTCTTT. This codes for CAISGIGAGTEAFF.

The sample holds a few counts of this clone. The chain joins TRBV2 to TRBJ2-1; 10 positions match TRBD1. Unmatched junction bases numbered 5, after V lost 4 bases and J lost 2 bases. The CDR3 is 16 residues long. In germline, CDR1 is SNHLY, CDR2 FYNNEI. The CDR3 spells CASSARGQGAYNEQFF. The CDR3 DNA is TGTGCCAGCAGTGCTCGTGGACAGGGGGCCTACAATGAGCAGTTCTTC.

This clone has only a few counts. The rearrangement links TRBV2 to TRBJ1-2, with D unclear. Trimming left V 0 bases short and J 5 bases short, with 7 bases between. The CDR3 runs to 13 residues. CDR1 is SNHLY, CDR2 FYNNEI, per germline. The CDR3 DNA reads as TGTGCCAGCAGTGAAGCCCCAACATATGGCTACACCTTC. Translation: CASSEAPTYGYTF.

This chain joins TRBV3-1 (or the pseudogene TRBV3-2) and TRBJ1-2; D remains unclear. V lost 5 bases, J lost 8 bases, and 21 bases lay in between. CDR1 LGHDT and CDR2 YNNKEL come from the germline V gene (reference sequence). The CDR3 has 15 amino acids. The CDR3 DNA follows: TGTGCCAGCAGCTACACTATGCCGGGGTCCGGGGGCTACACCTTC. Translated: CASSYTMPGSGGYTF.

CDR3 DNA sequence: TGCGCCAGCAGCCAAGATCGGGCCGGGGGCGAGCAGTACTTC. This codes for CASSQDRAGGEQYF. This chain joins TRBV4-1 and TRBJ2-7; weak D call: TRBD2 (6 bases). Per the germline V gene, CDR1 is MGHRA and CDR2 is YSYEKL. This CDR3 contains 14 residues. Trimming stripped 0 bases from V and 6 bases from J, with 12 bases between.

The sample holds a few counts of this clone. The V call is TRBV12-5, the J call TRBJ2-7; 7 nucleotides line up with TRBD1. The CDR3 runs 14 residues. CDR1 is LGHNT, CDR2 FRNRAP, per germline. V lost 6 bases, J lost 1 base, and 6 bases stayed unmatched. The CDR3 sequence: CASGIRDRSYEQYF. CDR3 bases: TGTGCTAGTGGCATACGGGACAGATCCTACGAGCAGTACTTC.

This sequence joins TRBV7-2 and TRBJ1-4; 7 positions agree with TRBD1. Germline V gene lookup returns CDR1 SGHTA and CDR2 FQGNSA. Trimming took 1 base from V and 6 from J; bases not matched to a gene: 2. This CDR3 comprises 14 residues. CDR3 nucleotides: TGTGCCAGCAGCTTAGACAGGGGTTATGAAAAACTGTTTTTT. Its translation is CASSLDRGYEKLFF.

This clone has only one observation. This sequence joins TRBV5-4 and TRBJ1-2; TRBD1 matches at 9 bases. The ends lost 5 bases at V and 3 bases at J; junction bases unmatched: 5. The CDR3 contains 14 residues. Germline V gene data show CDR1 as SGHNT and CDR2 as YYREEE (reference sequence). In nucleotides, the CDR3 is TGTGCCAGCAGACAGACAGGGGGTTACTATGGCTACACCTTC. Translated: CASRQTGGYYGYTF. The full variable domain, rest sourced from reference TRBV5-4 and TRBJ1-2, is ETGVTQSPTHLIKTRGQQVTLRCSSQSGHNTVSWYQQALGQGPQFIFQYYREEENGRGNFPPRFSGLQFPNYSSELNVNALELDDSALYLCASRQTGGYYGYTFGSGTRLTVV.

V and J are TRBV9 and TRBJ1-3; 9 bases fit TRBD1. The germline CDR1 and CDR2 sequences are SGDLS and YYNGEE. J lost 6 bases, V lost 3 bases, and 10 bases had no gene match. The CDR3 covers 16 residues. The CDR3: CASSGRQGETENTIYF. DNA of the CDR3: TGTGCCAGCAGCGGCCGACAGGGGGAAACCGAAAACACCATATATTTT.

This sequence joins TRBV27 and TRBJ2-7; the D gene is possibly TRBD1 (6 bases). This CDR3 is 15 amino acids long. V dropped 4 bases and J dropped 0 bases, with 13 bases sitting between them. Germline loops: CDR1 MNHEY, CDR2 SMNVEV (reference sequence). CDR3 coding DNA: TGTGCCAGCAGTTACAGACAGGATCCCTCCTACGAGCAGTACTTC. This codes for CASSYRQDPSYEQYF.

CDR3 sequence (DNA): TGTGCCAGCAGCTTGGAGTCAGCCTACGAGCAGTACTTC. Amino acids: CASSLESAYEQYF. The chain employs TRBV7-6 and TRBJ2-7; D remains ambiguous. Germline V lookup: CDR1 SGHVS, CDR2 FNYEAQ. V lost 3 bases, J lost 2 bases, and 8 bases lay in between. The CDR3 is 13 residues long.

V usage is TRBV7-2 and J usage is TRBJ2-7; 9 positions match TRBD1. CDR3 size: 15 residues. CDR1 and CDR2 from the germline V gene are SGHTA and FQGNSA. Losses at the gene ends were 5 bases for V and 3 bases for J; bases not matched to a gene: 8. CDR3 sequence (DNA): TGTGCCAGCAGCCCAGAGGGACAGGGATTCTACGAGCAGTACTTC. This codes for CASSPEGQGFYEQYF.

The chain joins TRBV24-1 to TRBJ1-2; no clear D gene. Germline V gene sequence: CDR1 KGHDR, CDR2 SFDVKD. Deletions cut 4 bases from V and 3 bases from J, with 5 bases between. This CDR3 spans 12 amino acids. The CDR3 spells CATSDPDYGYTF. In nucleotides, the CDR3 is TGTGCCACCAGTGACCCCGACTATGGCTACACCTTC.

CDR3 coding DNA: TGTGCCAGTAGTACCCACCCGGGAGGCTACGAGCAGTACTTC. Protein sequence: CASSTHPGGYEQYF. The chain carries TRBV19 and TRBJ2-7, with 7 nucleotides matching TRBD2. Per germline, CDR1 LNHDA and CDR2 SQIVND (reference sequence). V shed 4 bases and J 3 bases; nucleotides not matched to a gene: 6. The CDR3 contains 14 residues.

V usage is TRBV18 and J usage is TRBJ2-5; TRBD2 agrees at 9 bases. The CDR3 extends over 15 amino acids. Germline V gene sequence: CDR1 KGHSH, CDR2 LQKENI. V gave up 4 bases and J gave up 4 bases; unmatched junction bases: 7. The CDR3 DNA reads TGTGCCAGCTCACGGCCGGGACTAGCTGTAGAGACCCAGTACTTC. Translation gives CASSRPGLAVETQYF.

This chain joins TRBV11-1 and TRBJ1-2, with 8 bases lining up with TRBD1. CDR1 SGHAT and CDR2 FQDESV come from the germline V gene (reference sequence). Unmatched junction bases numbered 9, after V lost 7 bases and J lost 5 bases. This CDR3 is built from 14 residues. This chain's CDR3 is CASKAPGQAYGYTF. The CDR3 coding sequence is TGTGCCAGCAAGGCGCCGGGACAGGCATATGGCTACACCTTC. The variable domain in full, with the rest retrieved from reference TRBV11-1 and TRBJ1-2, is EAEVAQSPRYKITEKSQAVAFWCDPISGHATLYWYRQILGQGPELLVQFQDESVVDDSQLPKDRFSAERLKGVDSTLKIQPAELGDSAMYLCASKAPGQAYGYTFGSGTRLTVV.

J is TRBJ2-3 and V is TRBV5-1, with D uncertain. Trimming cost V 0 bases and J 1 base, with 9 bases left between them. Germline CDR1 and CDR2: SGHRS and YFSETQ. The CDR3 has 15 residues. This CDR3 is CASSLVGGGTDTQYF. For the CDR3, the DNA is TGCGCCAGCAGCTTGGTAGGTGGAGGCACAGATACGCAGTATTTT. The variable domain in full, with the rest retrieved from reference TRBV5-1 and TRBJ2-3, is KAGVTQTPRYLIKTRGQQVTLSCSPISGHRSVSWYQQTPGQGLQFLFEYFSETQRNKGNFPGRFSGRQFSNSRSEMNVSTLELGDSALYLCASSLVGGGTDTQYFGPGTRLTVL.

The sample holds one count of this clone. The chain has TRBV29-1 and TRBJ2-3, with 12 bases identical to TRBD2. This CDR3 contains 14 residues. CDR1 and CDR2 (germline): SQVTM, ANQGSEA. The trim removed 5 bases at V and 6 bases at J, leaving 6 bases unmatched. DNA of the CDR3: TGCAGCGTTAATCCTAGCGGGAGGGAGGATACGCAGTATTTT. Protein product: CSVNPSGREDTQYF.

This clone was detected a few times. J is TRBJ1-4 and V is TRBV11-2; 7 bases match TRBD1. The CDR3 consists of 15 residues. V gave up 7 bases and J gave up 0 bases; unmatched junction bases: 5. Germline V gives CDR1 SGHAT, CDR2 FQNNGV. In DNA form, the CDR3 reads TGTGCCAGCATCAAAACAGGGGCAACTAATGAAAAACTGTTTTTT. Its protein is CASIKTGATNEKLFF.

The rearrangement joins TRBV10-2 to TRBJ1-5; a weak D match, TRBD1 (6 bases). Trimming shortened V by 6 bases and J by 7 bases, and 13 bases separated the two germline ends. CDR3 length: 13 residues. Germline V gives CDR1 WSHSY, CDR2 SAAADI. The CDR3: CASRQGPEQPQHF. The CDR3 nucleotides read TGCGCCAGCAGACAGGGACCGGAACAGCCCCAGCATTTT.

This chain connects TRBV2 to TRBJ1-4; D unresolved. This CDR3 has 14 amino acids. The germline V gene has CDR1 SNHLY and CDR2 FYNNEI. Trimming removed 6 bases from V and 0 bases from J, with 8 bases in between. The CDR3 spells CASRRVATNEKLFF. CDR3 coding DNA: TGTGCCAGCAGGCGGGTCGCAACTAATGAAAAACTGTTTTTT. The full variable domain, with the rest looked up from reference TRBV2 and TRBJ1-4, is EPEVTQTPSHQVTQMGQEVILRCVPISNHLYFYWYRQILGQKVEFLVSFYNNEISEKSEIFDDQFSVERPDGSNFTLKIRSTKLEDSAMYFCASRRVATNEKLFFGSGTQLSVL.

The CDR3 DNA reads TGTGCCAGCAGCGTAGCGGGTCAGTTCTACGCAACTAATGAAAAACTGTTTTTT. Translated, it gives CASSVAGQFYATNEKLFF. The rearrangement joins TRBV9 to TRBJ1-4; D is unclear. Per the germline V gene, CDR1 is SGDLS and CDR2 is YYNGEE. The CDR3 spans 18 residues. The germline V and J ends were trimmed by 0 bases and 0 bases, with 15 bases remaining between them.

This rearrangement joins TRBV19 to TRBJ2-1; D is undetermined. Germline CDR1 reads LNHDA; CDR2 reads SQIVND (reference sequence). Trimming cost V 3 bases and J 6 bases, with 9 bases left between them. The CDR3 runs to 13 residues. The CDR3 protein is CASSIAAFNEQFF. The DNA of the CDR3 is TGTGCCAGTAGTATTGCCGCGTTCAATGAGCAGTTCTTC.